This record concerns one T cell receptor beta chain sequence. These data are taken from a study of cytotoxic CD8 clonotypes in ibrutinib-treated CLL. The wider study: Responses: around 25 partial, 2 complete; after median about 70 months, about 14 stayed remitted, 12 progressed.

Trimming removed 1 base at V and 6 bases at J, with 9 bases between. Germline V gene data show CDR1 as GTSNPN and CDR2 as SVGIG (reference sequence). The CDR3 runs to 13 residues. Target depth was 1 in 200,000 to 1 in 1 million T cells, about 10x per clonotype. TCRdb keeps only in-frame clones here, not all; method: immunoSEQ multiplex PCR. In the table there are 200,000 or so clones, around 75% of which are singletons. Cryopreserved PBMCs provided roughly 2 micrograms of genomic DNA for the TCR beta libraries. The rearrangement links TRBV30 to TRBJ2-2; D unresolved. The sequence came from a human donor with chronic lymphocytic leukemia. Sequencing used PBMCs, obtained after 12 months of ibrutinib treatment. The chain's CDR3 is CAWSARKAGELFF. The CDR3 DNA follows: TGTGCCTGGAGTGCCCGAAAGGCCGGGGAGCTGTTTTTT.